One and the same sample provided the 12 T cell receptor beta chains below, sequenced in a study of shared clonotypes between healthy human individuals. TCRdb keeps only in-frame clones here, not all; method: immunoSEQ multiplex PCR. The data contain nearly 1 million clones, approximately 80% of them seen just once; the ten biggest clones take up roughly 1.5%. Sequencing was carried out using memory CD4+ T cells sorted from blood. The subset denotes: CD45RA-negative fraction. These receptors were collected from a man younger than 35 in good health.

The V and J genes are TRBV30 and TRBJ1-5; D call uncertain. Germline lookup yields CDR1 GTSNPN and CDR2 SVGIG (reference sequence). CDR3 size: 14 residues. V lost 2 bases and J lost 0, with 8 bases in between. CDR3: CAWSPGNSNQPQHF. CDR3 sequence (DNA): TGTGCCTGGAGTCCGGGCAATAGCAATCAGCCCCAGCATTTT.

The chain is built from TRBV20-1 and TRBJ1-2; D gene unclear. Looked up from germline, CDR1 is DFQATT and CDR2 is SNEGSKA (reference sequence). Trimming pared 5 bases from V and 7 bases from J, leaving 11 bases between. There are 11 residues in the CDR3. Written as DNA, the CDR3 is TGCAGTGCTTCCGACCCATTTGGCTACACCTTC. Protein product: CSASDPFGYTF.

The chain uses TRBV9 and TRBJ2-5, with 11 bases matching TRBD2. Germline CDR1 SGDLS, CDR2 YYNGEE. The CDR3 covers 16 residues. J gave up 5 bases and V 0 bases, and 6 bases lay outside the gene matches. CDR3 DNA: TGTGCCAGCAGCGTAGGTAGCGGGGGGGCCTGGGAGACCCAGTACTTC. Protein sequence: CASSVGSGGAWETQYF.

The chain's CDR3 is CASRTTSGSHDEQFF. CDR3 bases: TGTGCCAGCAGAACGACTAGCGGGAGTCACGATGAGCAGTTCTTC. This chain uses TRBV6-6 with TRBJ2-1, with 12 nucleotides matching TRBD2. Trimming took 6 bases from V and 8 from J; bases not matched to a gene: 8. This CDR3 contains 15 residues. CDR1 and CDR2 from the germline V gene are MNHNY and SVGAGI (reference sequence).

For this clone: The conserved phenylalanine or tryptophan is not found at the CDR3 terminus, so this likely reflects a read error. The DNA is omitted, as the CDR3 cannot be located on it reliably, and the CDR3 follows TCRdb's listing. The chain uses TRBV29-1 and TRBJ2-7; TRBD2 is the table's D call and was not checked against the DNA. The CDR3 is made up of 14 amino acids, end residues included. Germline values: CDR1 SQVTM, CDR2 ANQGSEA. CDR3 loop: CSVEDLELAGVFSL.

The sample holds one count of this clone. The chain combines TRBV27 with TRBJ2-1; D gene uncertain. Germline V CDR1 and CDR2: MNHEY, SMNVEV (reference sequence). V was pared by 3 bases and J by 10 bases, with 10 bases between. The CDR3 spans 12 residues. The CDR3 sequence is CASSFLGREQFF. DNA of the CDR3: TGTGCCAGCAGTTTTTTAGGTCGAGAGCAGTTCTTC.

The rearrangement links TRBV5-4 to TRBJ1-1; D uncertain. Germline V gene sequence: CDR1 SGHNT, CDR2 YYREEE (reference sequence). The CDR3 covers 15 residues. Trimming left V 0 bases short and J 1 base short, with 10 bases between. The CDR3 DNA follows: TGTGCCAGCAGCTTGGGCGGCCGGACGAACACTGAAGCTTTCTTT. Amino acids: CASSLGGRTNTEAFF.

V gene TRBV1 combines with J gene TRBJ2-7; TRBD2 is the table's D call and was not checked against the DNA. TRBV1 is deemed a pseudogene. This CDR3 is 16 amino acids long. CDR3 sequence: CTSSLGLAGFSYEQYF. CDR3 in DNA: TGCACCAGCAGCCTGGGACTAGCGGGGTTCTCCTACGAGCAGTACTTC.

The sample holds a few counts of this clone. The chain recombines TRBV2 with TRBJ1-4; no clear D. CDR1 is SNHLY and CDR2 is FYNNEI in the germline V gene. CDR3 size: 11 residues. The germline V and J ends were trimmed by 8 bases and 5 bases, with 6 bases remaining between them. The CDR3 DNA sequence: TGTGCCAGCCGCCCGAATGAAAAACTGTTTTTT. As protein: CASRPNEKLFF. The whole variable domain, filled in from reference TRBV2 and TRBJ1-4, reads EPEVTQTPSHQVTQMGQEVILRCVPISNHLYFYWYRQILGQKVEFLVSFYNNEISEKSEIFDDQFSVERPDGSNFTLKIRSTKLEDSAMYFCASRPNEKLFFGSGTQLSVL.

V is TRBV7-9 and J is TRBJ2-5, with D perhaps TRBD1 or TRBD2 (5 bases each). Trimming stripped 5 bases from V and 4 bases from J, with 17 bases between. The CDR3 has 15 amino acids. Germline V gene data show CDR1 as SEHNR and CDR2 as FQNEAQ (reference sequence). The DNA of the CDR3 is TGTGCCAGCAGCCCCGAGGGGAAGGGCGCAGAGACCCAGTACTTC. It specifies CASSPEGKGAETQYF.

Ten or more counts support this clone. V and J are TRBV30 and TRBJ2-1, with 10 bases identical to TRBD2. The ends lost 0 bases at V and 5 bases at J; junction bases unmatched: 7. The CDR3 sequence is 16 residues long. The germline CDR1 and CDR2 sequences are GTSNPN and SVGIG (reference sequence). As DNA, the CDR3 is TGTGCCTGGAGTGTTCGAGGTCTAGCGGGAGACAATGAGCAGTTCTTC. Protein sequence: CAWSVRGLAGDNEQFF.

The V gene is TRBV7-2, the J gene TRBJ2-6, with D perhaps TRBD2 (5 bases). Per the germline V gene, CDR1 is SGHTA and CDR2 is FQGNSA. Trimming pared 4 bases from V and 0 bases from J, leaving 10 bases between. This CDR3 comprises 16 residues. CDR3 region: CASSSPGSSGANVLTF. The CDR3 DNA reads TGTGCCAGCAGCTCTCCGGGGTCCTCTGGGGCCAACGTCCTGACTTTC. The full variable domain, in which reference TRBV7-2 and TRBJ2-6 provide the parts outside the CDR3, is GAGVSQSPSNKVTEKGKDVELRCDPISGHTALYWYRQSLGQGLEFLIYFQGNSAPDKSGLPSDRFSAERTGGSVSTLTIQRTQQEDSAVYLCASSSPGSSGANVLTFGAGSRLTVL.